What follows is one T cell receptor beta chain and its context. This CDR3 contains 15 residues. Looked up from germline, CDR1 is LNHDA and CDR2 is SQIVND (reference sequence). Trimming cost V 7 bases and J 1 base; bases outside gene matches: 9. Authors' data handling: Researchers report that nucleated cell counts were estimated from reference gene primer amplification. This table comes from immunoSEQ multiplex PCR, and its TCRdb copy is limited to in-frame clones, with some not included. V and J calls and clone size are given by that table; D and trimming were obtained from the DNA. The sample yields about 94,000 clones, more than 65% seen once. This entry comes from a study of blood T cell repertoires in COVID-19. Looking at the study overall: Both acute and convalescent COVID-19 samples were obtained from the United States, Italy and Spain. PBMCs, B-cell-depleted T cells, or T cells were the source of the cDNA or gDNA that made up the material.

V and J are TRBV19 and TRBJ1-1; 7 positions agree with TRBD1. Sequencing was carried out using peripheral blood. The TCR originated in a man between 60 and 75 years old with acute or convalescent COVID-19. CDR3 protein: CASTAGGTWNTEAFF. CDR3 nucleotide sequence: TGTGCCAGTACCGCAGGGGGGACATGGAACACTGAAGCTTTCTTT. Full variable domain (missing parts from reference TRBV19 and TRBJ1-1): DGGITQSPKYLFRKEGQNVTLSCEQNLNHDAMYWYRQDPGQGLRLIYYSQIVNDFQKGDIAEGYSVSREKKESFPLTVTSAQKNPTAFYLCASTAGGTWNTEAFFGQGTRLTVV.